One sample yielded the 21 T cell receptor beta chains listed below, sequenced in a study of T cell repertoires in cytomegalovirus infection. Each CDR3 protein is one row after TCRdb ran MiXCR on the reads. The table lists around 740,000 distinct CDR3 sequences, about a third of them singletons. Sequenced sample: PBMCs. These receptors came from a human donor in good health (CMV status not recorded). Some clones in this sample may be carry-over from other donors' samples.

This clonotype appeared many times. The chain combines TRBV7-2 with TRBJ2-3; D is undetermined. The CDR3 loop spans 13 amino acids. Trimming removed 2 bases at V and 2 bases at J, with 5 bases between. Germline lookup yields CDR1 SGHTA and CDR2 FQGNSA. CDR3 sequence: CASSLYHTDTQYF. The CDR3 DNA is TGTGCCAGCAGCTTATACCACACAGATACGCAGTATTTT.

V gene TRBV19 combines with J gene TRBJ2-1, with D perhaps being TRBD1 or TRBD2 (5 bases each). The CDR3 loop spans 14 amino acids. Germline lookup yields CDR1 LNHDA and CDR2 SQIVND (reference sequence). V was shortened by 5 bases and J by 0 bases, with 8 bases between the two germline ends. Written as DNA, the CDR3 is TGTGCCAGTAGTTGGGACGACTCCTACAATGAGCAGTTCTTC. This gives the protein CASSWDDSYNEQFF.

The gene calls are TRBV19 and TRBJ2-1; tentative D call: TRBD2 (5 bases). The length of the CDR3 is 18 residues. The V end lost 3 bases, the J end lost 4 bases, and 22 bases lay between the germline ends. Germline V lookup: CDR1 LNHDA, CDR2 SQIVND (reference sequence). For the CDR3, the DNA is TGTGCCAGTAGTATCCAACGATTAAGTGGGAGCCTTTACAATGAGCAGTTCTTC. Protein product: CASSIQRLSGSLYNEQFF. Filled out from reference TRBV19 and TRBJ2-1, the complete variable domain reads DGGITQSPKYLFRKEGQNVTLSCEQNLNHDAMYWYRQDPGQGLRLIYYSQIVNDFQKGDIAEGYSVSREKKESFPLTVTSAQKNPTAFYLCASSIQRLSGSLYNEQFFGPGTRLTVL.

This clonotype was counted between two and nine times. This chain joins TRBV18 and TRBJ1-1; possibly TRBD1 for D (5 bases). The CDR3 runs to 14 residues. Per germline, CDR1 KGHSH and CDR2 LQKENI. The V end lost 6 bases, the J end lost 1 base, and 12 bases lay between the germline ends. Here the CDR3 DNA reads TGTGCCAGCTCCGACAGATACCAGAACACTGAAGCTTTCTTT. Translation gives CASSDRYQNTEAFF.

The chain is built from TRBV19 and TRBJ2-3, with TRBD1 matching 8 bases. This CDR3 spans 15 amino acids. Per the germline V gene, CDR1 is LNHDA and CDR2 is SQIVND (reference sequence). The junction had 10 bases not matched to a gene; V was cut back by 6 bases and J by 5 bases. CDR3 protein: CASSFGQGGRDTQYF. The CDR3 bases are TGTGCCAGTAGCTTCGGACAGGGCGGGCGAGATACGCAGTATTTT.

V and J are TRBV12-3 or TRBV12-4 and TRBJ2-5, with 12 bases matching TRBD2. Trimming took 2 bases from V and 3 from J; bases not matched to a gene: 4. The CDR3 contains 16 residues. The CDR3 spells CASSLNPSGREETQYF. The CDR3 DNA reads TGTGCCAGCAGTTTAAATCCTAGCGGGAGGGAAGAGACCCAGTACTTC.

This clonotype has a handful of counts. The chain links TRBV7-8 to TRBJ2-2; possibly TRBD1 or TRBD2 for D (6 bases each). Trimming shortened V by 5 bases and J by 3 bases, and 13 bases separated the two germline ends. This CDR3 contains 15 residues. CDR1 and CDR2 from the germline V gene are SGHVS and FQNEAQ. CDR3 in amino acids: CASSRGTLYTGELFF. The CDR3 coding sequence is TGTGCCAGCAGCCGCGGGACACTTTACACCGGGGAGCTGTTTTTT.

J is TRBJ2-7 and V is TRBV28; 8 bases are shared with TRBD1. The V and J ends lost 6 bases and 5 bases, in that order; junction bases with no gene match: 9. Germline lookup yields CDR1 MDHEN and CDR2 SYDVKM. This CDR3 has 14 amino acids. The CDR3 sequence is CASSQDRVGDEQYF. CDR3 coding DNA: TGTGCCAGCAGCCAGGACAGGGTCGGCGACGAGCAGTACTTC.

For the CDR3, the DNA is TGTGCCAGCAGTTTTCTTACCGGAGGGGAGGGTGGCTACACCTTC. It yields the protein CASSFLTGGEGGYTF. This sequence joins TRBV6-6 and TRBJ1-2, with D perhaps TRBD1 (5 bases). There are 15 residues in the CDR3. The V gene lost 4 bases and the J gene lost 7 bases, with 19 bases spanning the gap. CDR1 is MNHNY, CDR2 SVGAGI, per germline (reference sequence).

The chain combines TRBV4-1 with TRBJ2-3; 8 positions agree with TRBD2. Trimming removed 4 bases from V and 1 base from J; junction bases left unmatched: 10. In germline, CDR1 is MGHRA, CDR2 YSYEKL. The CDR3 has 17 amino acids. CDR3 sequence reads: CASSRATGGAGTDTQYF. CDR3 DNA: TGCGCCAGCAGCCGTGCGACGGGGGGGGCGGGCACAGATACGCAGTATTTT.

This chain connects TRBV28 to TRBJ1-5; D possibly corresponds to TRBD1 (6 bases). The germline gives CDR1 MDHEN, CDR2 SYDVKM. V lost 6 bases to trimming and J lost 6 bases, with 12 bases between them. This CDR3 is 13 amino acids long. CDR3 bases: TGTGCCAGCAGATCCGGGACACTTCAGCCCCAGCATTTT. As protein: CASRSGTLQPQHF.

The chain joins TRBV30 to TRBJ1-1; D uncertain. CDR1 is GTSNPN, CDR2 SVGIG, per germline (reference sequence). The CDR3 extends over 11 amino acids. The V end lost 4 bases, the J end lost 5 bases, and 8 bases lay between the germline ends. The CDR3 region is CAWTIPTEAFF. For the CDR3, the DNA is TGTGCCTGGACGATCCCTACTGAAGCTTTCTTT.

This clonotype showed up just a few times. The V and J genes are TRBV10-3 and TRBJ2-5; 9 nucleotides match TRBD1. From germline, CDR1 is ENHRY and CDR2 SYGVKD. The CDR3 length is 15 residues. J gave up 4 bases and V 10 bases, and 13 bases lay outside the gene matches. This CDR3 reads CATGGGQGVGETQYF. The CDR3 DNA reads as TGTGCCACCGGTGGGGGACAGGGCGTTGGAGAGACCCAGTACTTC.

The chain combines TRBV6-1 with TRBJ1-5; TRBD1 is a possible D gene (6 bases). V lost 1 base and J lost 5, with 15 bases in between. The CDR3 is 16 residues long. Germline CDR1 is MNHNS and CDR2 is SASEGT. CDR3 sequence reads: CASSEDTAGAYQPQHF. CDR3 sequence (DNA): TGTGCCAGCAGTGAAGATACGGCAGGGGCTTATCAGCCCCAGCATTTT.

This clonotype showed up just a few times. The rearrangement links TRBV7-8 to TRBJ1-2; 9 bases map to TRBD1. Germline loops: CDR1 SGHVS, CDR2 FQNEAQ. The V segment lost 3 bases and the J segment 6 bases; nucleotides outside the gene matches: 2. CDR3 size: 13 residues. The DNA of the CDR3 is TGTGCCAGCAGCTTTCGACAGGGGGATGGCTACACCTTC. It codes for CASSFRQGDGYTF.

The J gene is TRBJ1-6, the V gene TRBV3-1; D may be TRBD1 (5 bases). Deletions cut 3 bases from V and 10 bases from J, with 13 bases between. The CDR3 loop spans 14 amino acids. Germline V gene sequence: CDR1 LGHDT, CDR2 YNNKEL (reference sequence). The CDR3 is CASSHAPGDSPLHF. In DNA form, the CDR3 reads TGTGCCAGCAGCCATGCCCCCGGGGACTCACCCCTCCACTTT.

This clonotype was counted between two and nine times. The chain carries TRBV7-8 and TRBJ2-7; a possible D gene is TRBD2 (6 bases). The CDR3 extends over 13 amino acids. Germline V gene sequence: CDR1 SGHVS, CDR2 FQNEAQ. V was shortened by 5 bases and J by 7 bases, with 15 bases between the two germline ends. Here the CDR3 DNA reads TGTGCCAGCAGCCTCCCGGTGGGGGGAGAGCAGTACTTC. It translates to CASSLPVGGEQYF.

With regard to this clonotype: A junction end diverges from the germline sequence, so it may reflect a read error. The CDR3 DNA sequence: TGCAGTGCTAGAGATTCAATGACAGGGCCTAATTCAGCCCTCCACTTT. It is translated as CSARDSMTGPNSALHF. This chain links TRBV20-1 with TRBJ1-6; TRBD1 matches 7 bases. The CDR3 consists of 16 residues. CDR1 DFQATT and CDR2 SNEGSKA come from the germline V gene (reference sequence).

In nucleotides, the CDR3 is TGCAGCGTTGAACCCCCCCCGAACACTGAAGCTTTCTTT. This encodes CSVEPPPNTEAFF. The chain combines TRBV29-1 with TRBJ1-1; D ambiguous. V was shortened by 2 bases and J by 1 base, with 8 bases between the two germline ends. The CDR3 covers 13 residues. CDR1 and CDR2 from the germline V gene are SQVTM and ANQGSEA.

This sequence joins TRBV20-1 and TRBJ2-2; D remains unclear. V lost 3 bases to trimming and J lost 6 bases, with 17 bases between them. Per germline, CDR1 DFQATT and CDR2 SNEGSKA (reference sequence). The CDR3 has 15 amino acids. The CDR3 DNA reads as TGCAGTGCTAGGGCCCTAGTTAGTCTGGCCGGGGAGCTGTTTTTT. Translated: CSARALVSLAGELFF.

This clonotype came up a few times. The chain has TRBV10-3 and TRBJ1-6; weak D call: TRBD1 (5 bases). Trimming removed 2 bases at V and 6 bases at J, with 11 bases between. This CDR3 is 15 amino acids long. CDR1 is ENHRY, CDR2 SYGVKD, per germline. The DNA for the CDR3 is TGTGCCATCAGTGAGCGGGGGTTGGGTAATTCACCCCTCCACTTT. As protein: CAISERGLGNSPLHF.